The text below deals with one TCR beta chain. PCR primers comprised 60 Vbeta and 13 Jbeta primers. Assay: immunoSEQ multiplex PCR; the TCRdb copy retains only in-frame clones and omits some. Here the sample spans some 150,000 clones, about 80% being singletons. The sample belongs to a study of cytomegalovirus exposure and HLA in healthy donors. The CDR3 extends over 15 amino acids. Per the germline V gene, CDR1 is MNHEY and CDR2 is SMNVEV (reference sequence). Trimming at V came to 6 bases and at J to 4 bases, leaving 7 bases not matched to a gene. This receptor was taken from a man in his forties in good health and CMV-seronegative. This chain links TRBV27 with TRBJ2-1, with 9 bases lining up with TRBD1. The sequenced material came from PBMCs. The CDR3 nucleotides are TGTGCCAGCAGCCCAAACAGGGGGCATTACAATGAGCAGTTCTTC. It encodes CASSPNRGHYNEQFF.